These 21 T cell receptor beta chains originate from one sample sequenced in a study of cytomegalovirus exposure and HLA in healthy donors. Produced via immunoSEQ multiplex PCR; TCRdb's table is partial and in-frame only. The table includes about 50,000 clones, around nine tenths detected once. Sequencing used PBMCs. These receptors were obtained from a man between 18 and 35 years old in good health and CMV-seronegative.

V is TRBV4-1 and J is TRBJ2-1, with D hard to call. Germline assignment: CDR1 MGHRA and CDR2 YSYEKL. The germline V and J ends were trimmed by 3 bases and 5 bases, with 8 bases remaining between them. The length of the CDR3 is 13 residues. In DNA form, the CDR3 reads TGCGCCAGCAGCCATCCGTCGGACAATGAGCAGTTCTTC. The encoded protein is CASSHPSDNEQFF.

The chain carries TRBV21-1 and TRBJ1-1. TRBV21-1 is listed as a pseudogene. The CDR3 is 17 residues long. The DNA of the CDR3 is TGTGCCAGCAGCAAAGGAGTAAATCGGGGTCGGAACACTGAAGCTTTCTTT. The encoded protein is CASSKGVNRGRNTEAFF.

The chain recombines TRBV19 with TRBJ2-5, with 7 positions matching TRBD1. V lost 5 bases and J lost 5; bases outside the gene matches: 14. This CDR3 is 16 amino acids long. CDR1 LNHDA and CDR2 SQIVND come from the germline V gene (reference sequence). The CDR3 sequence: CASSPPWTGGGETQYF. DNA for the CDR3: TGTGCCAGTAGTCCTCCGTGGACAGGCGGCGGGGAGACCCAGTACTTC.

The V call is TRBV28, the J call TRBJ2-3; D remains unclear. Germline lookup yields CDR1 MDHEN and CDR2 SYDVKM. There are 14 residues in the CDR3. V was trimmed by 6 bases and J by 0 bases, leaving 10 bases between them. In DNA form, the CDR3 reads TGTGCCAGCAGCCCTACCCGAAGCACAGATACGCAGTATTTT. Translating it yields CASSPTRSTDTQYF.

This rearrangement joins TRBV7-3 to TRBJ2-7; D unclear. The CDR3 is made up of 13 amino acids. From germline, CDR1 is SGHTA and CDR2 FQGTGA. The germline V and J ends were trimmed by 0 bases and 6 bases, with 9 bases remaining between them. This CDR3 reads CASSLTGESEQYF. CDR3 nucleotides: TGTGCCAGCAGCTTAACAGGAGAGAGCGAGCAGTACTTC.

This chain links TRBV7-2 with TRBJ2-5; D unclear. The CDR3 has 15 residues. Germline V gene sequence: CDR1 SGHTA, CDR2 FQGNSA. V was clipped by 0 bases and J by 5 bases, with 13 bases between them. The CDR3: CASSLAARSSETQYF. The CDR3 region has the DNA TGTGCCAGCAGCTTAGCTGCTCGGTCCTCGGAGACCCAGTACTTC. Full variable domain (missing parts from reference TRBV7-2 and TRBJ2-5): GAGVSQSPSNKVTEKGKDVELRCDPISGHTALYWYRQSLGQGLEFLIYFQGNSAPDKSGLPSDRFSAERTGGSVSTLTIQRTQQEDSAVYLCASSLAARSSETQYFGPGTRLLVL.

V and J are TRBV4-3 and TRBJ2-2, with 10 bases lining up with TRBD2. The CDR3 spans 19 residues. With 0 bases clipped from V and 6 bases from J, the junction kept 13 bases outside the gene matches. Germline V gives CDR1 LGHNA, CDR2 YSLEER. The CDR3 region has the DNA TGCGCCAGCAGCCAAGAAGGGACTAGCGTCCCGAGGGCGTCCGGGGAGCTGTTTTTT. Translated, it gives CASSQEGTSVPRASGELFF.

The chain joins TRBV6-1 to TRBJ1-4; possible D gene TRBD1, 6 bases. The CDR3 covers 16 residues. CDR1 and CDR2 (germline): MNHNS, SASEGT. Between the trimmed V and J ends, which lost 3 bases and 0 bases, there was a span of 11 bases. Written as DNA, the CDR3 is TGTGCCAGCAGTGACTACAGGGAAGCAACTAATGAAAAACTGTTTTTT. Its translation is CASSDYREATNEKLFF.

V usage is TRBV19 and J usage is TRBJ2-1; the match to TRBD1 covers 9 bases. The ends lost 1 base at V and 4 bases at J; junction bases unmatched: 5. Germline CDR1 is LNHDA and CDR2 is SQIVND (reference sequence). This CDR3 is built from 16 residues. The CDR3 DNA reads TGTGCCAGTAGTATAGGGGAGGGACAGGGTTACAATGAGCAGTTCTTC. Translating gives CASSIGEGQGYNEQFF.

The V and J genes are TRBV7-2 and TRBJ2-2; D gene unclear. Trimming left V 5 bases short and J 6 bases short, with 7 bases between. CDR1 is SGHTA and CDR2 is FQGNSA in the germline V gene. This CDR3 has 12 residues. This chain's CDR3 is CASSPPAGELFF. CDR3 nucleotides: TGTGCCAGCAGCCCACCGGCCGGGGAGCTGTTTTTT.

This clone was seen a single time. The chain joins TRBV5-8 to TRBJ2-1; D gene unclear. The CDR3 covers 8 residues. Germline V lookup: CDR1 SGHTS, CDR2 YDEGEE. V was cut by 2 bases and J by 16 bases, with 4 bases left in between. The CDR3 DNA reads TGTGCCAGCAGCTTATCATTCTTC. This encodes CASSLSFF.

The rearrangement links TRBV19 to TRBJ2-1; 10 nucleotides line up with TRBD2. Trimming cost V 5 bases and J 4 bases; bases outside gene matches: 5. Germline CDR1 is LNHDA and CDR2 is SQIVND (reference sequence). The CDR3 is 15 amino acids. This CDR3 is CASSPGLAVYNEQFF. Here the CDR3 DNA reads TGTGCCAGTAGTCCAGGACTAGCGGTTTACAATGAGCAGTTCTTC.

V is TRBV10-3 and J is TRBJ2-7, with D hard to call. Trimming cost V 6 bases and J 5 bases, with 17 bases left between them. Per the germline V gene, CDR1 is ENHRY and CDR2 is SYGVKD. The CDR3 has 14 amino acids. The CDR3 DNA reads as TGTGCCATCAGCCCTCAACAACAGACAAACGAGCAGTACTTC. As protein: CAISPQQQTNEQYF.

The chain recombines TRBV11-2 with TRBJ2-3, with 10 nucleotides matching TRBD1. This CDR3 has 15 amino acids. V lost 6 bases to trimming and J lost 3 bases; unmatched junction nucleotides: 6. Germline values: CDR1 SGHAT, CDR2 FQNNGV. CDR3 sequence (DNA): TGTGCCAGCAGGGACGGGACAGGGGAGACAGATACGCAGTATTTT. It codes for CASRDGTGETDTQYF.

This rearrangement joins TRBV2 to TRBJ1-2; possibly TRBD1 for D (6 bases). V was trimmed by 5 bases and J by 4 bases, leaving 14 bases between them. Germline V gene sequence: CDR1 SNHLY, CDR2 FYNNEI. CDR3 size: 14 residues. CDR3 nucleotides: TGTGCCAGCAGTCAAACGGGGGGCGCCTATGGCTACACCTTC. Residues: CASSQTGGAYGYTF.

The chain links TRBV7-9 to TRBJ2-7; 11 bases agree with TRBD1. The CDR3 contains 14 residues. Germline CDR1 reads SEHNR; CDR2 reads FQNEAQ (reference sequence). V gave up 5 bases and J gave up 5 bases; unmatched junction bases: 5. Here the CDR3 reads CASSPGQGVDEQYF. CDR3 bases: TGTGCCAGCAGCCCGGGACAGGGGGTCGACGAGCAGTACTTC. The variable domain in full, completed from reference TRBV7-9 and TRBJ2-7, reads DTGVSQNPRHKITKRGQNVTFRCDPISEHNRLYWYRQTLGQGPEFLTYFQNEAQLEKSRLLSDRFSAERPKGSFSTLEIQRTEQGDSAMYLCASSPGQGVDEQYFGPGTRLTVT.

This chain uses TRBV9 with TRBJ2-1; a weak D match, TRBD2 (6 bases). The ends were cut back, 4 bases at V and 7 bases at J, with 18 bases in the middle. The CDR3 has 15 residues. The germline V gene encodes CDR1 SGDLS and CDR2 YYNGEE. The CDR3 reads CASSIKGGVWNEQFF. The DNA of the CDR3 is TGTGCCAGCAGCATTAAAGGCGGGGTTTGGAATGAGCAGTTCTTC.

The chain couples TRBV4-3 to TRBJ2-3; a weak D match, TRBD1 (6 bases). Trimming took off 4 bases at V and 4 bases at J, with 15 bases between the two ends. The CDR3 has 15 residues. CDR1 is LGHNA and CDR2 is YSLEER in the germline V gene. The CDR3 loop reads CASSPQGTGPDTQYF. In nucleotides, the CDR3 is TGCGCCAGCAGCCCACAGGGTACAGGGCCAGATACGCAGTATTTT.

This clone was seen only a few times. The chain is built from TRBV7-2 and TRBJ2-7; 9 bases are shared with TRBD2. V gave up 6 bases and J gave up 5 bases; unmatched junction bases: 8. CDR1 and CDR2 from the germline V gene are SGHTA and FQGNSA. The CDR3 is made up of 14 amino acids. The CDR3 DNA reads TGTGCCAGCAGTTCGAGGACTAGCGTCCACGAGCAGTACTTC. Translation gives CASSSRTSVHEQYF.

V and J are TRBV5-6 and TRBJ2-7; a weak D match, TRBD2 (5 bases). The germline V gene encodes CDR1 SGHDT and CDR2 YYEEEE. This CDR3 is 13 amino acids long. Trimming took 3 bases from V and 5 from J, leaving 12 bases between them. The CDR3 region has the DNA TGTGCCAGCAGCTGGATTAGCGCAGACGAGCAGTACTTC. Protein: CASSWISADEQYF.

The CDR3: CASSLVRTGQGEQFF. The CDR3 DNA sequence: TGTGCCAGCAGCTTAGTTCGGACAGGGCAGGGCGAGCAGTTCTTC. The chain combines TRBV5-4 with TRBJ2-1; the match to TRBD1 covers 8 bases. Germline trimming cut 2 bases from V and 10 bases from J; bases unmatched to any gene: 11. Per germline, CDR1 SGHNT and CDR2 YYREEE (reference sequence). CDR3 length: 15 amino acids. Full variable domain (missing parts from reference TRBV5-4 and TRBJ2-1): ETGVTQSPTHLIKTRGQQVTLRCSSQSGHNTVSWYQQALGQGPQFIFQYYREEENGRGNFPPRFSGLQFPNYSSELNVNALELDDSALYLCASSLVRTGQGEQFFGPGTRLTVL.